Below are 27 T cell receptor beta chains sequenced from a single sample in a study of cytomegalovirus exposure and HLA in healthy donors. Amplification used 60 Vbeta primers and 13 Jbeta primers. Assay: immunoSEQ multiplex PCR; the TCRdb copy retains only in-frame clones and omits some. The profile shows some 30,000 clones, around two fifths of them singletons. Sequencing was performed on PBMCs. Every receptor here comes from a woman in her 50s in good health and CMV-seronegative.

The V call is TRBV18, the J call TRBJ1-5; no reliable D call. Trimming pared 5 bases from V and 2 bases from J, leaving 10 bases between. CDR1 is KGHSH, CDR2 LQKENI, per germline. The CDR3 is 14 residues long. The CDR3, as DNA: TGTGCCAGCTCAGGACCCGGGGGCAATCAGCCCCAGCATTTT. Its translation is CASSGPGGNQPQHF.

This chain uses TRBV6-6 with TRBJ2-7; 7 bases fit TRBD2. The CDR3 extends over 16 amino acids. Germline lookup yields CDR1 MNHNY and CDR2 SVGAGI (reference sequence). V was pared by 5 bases and J by 3 bases, with 13 bases of the junction left unmatched. CDR3 coding DNA: TGTGCCAGCAGTCAACTAGGTGGCGGGAGCGTCTACGAGCAGTACTTC. Translation: CASSQLGGGSVYEQYF.

This clone was seen a handful of times. The chain carries TRBV6-1 and TRBJ1-1; TRBD1 aligns across 7 bases. This CDR3 is built from 14 residues. The junction had 6 bases not matched to a gene; V was cut back by 4 bases and J by 4 bases. Germline V gene lookup returns CDR1 MNHNS and CDR2 SASEGT. The CDR3 here is CASSVRGSGTEAFF. CDR3 in DNA: TGTGCCAGCAGTGTCAGGGGGTCCGGCACTGAAGCTTTCTTT.

This sequence joins TRBV30 and TRBJ2-7; 10 bases are shared with TRBD1. Germline V gene data show CDR1 as GTSNPN and CDR2 as SVGIG (reference sequence). The trim removed 7 bases at V and 4 bases at J, leaving 7 bases unmatched. CDR3 length equals 13 residues. Here the CDR3 reads CASDRGKVYEQYF. The CDR3 DNA is TGTGCCTCGGACAGGGGGAAAGTATACGAGCAGTACTTC.

This chain uses TRBV4-2 with TRBJ1-2, with TRBD1 matching over 11 bases. V was pared by 1 base and J by 5 bases, with 3 bases of the junction left unmatched. The CDR3 loop spans 15 amino acids. Germline CDR1 is LGHNA and CDR2 is YNFKEQ. The CDR3 region is CASSQGGQGGYGYTF. The CDR3 bases are TGTGCCAGCAGCCAAGGGGGACAGGGGGGGTATGGCTACACCTTC.

There are a few counts of this clone. The chain combines TRBV9 with TRBJ1-4, with TRBD1 matching over 7 bases. The CDR3 is 13 residues long. Unmatched junction bases numbered 3, after V lost 3 bases and J lost 7 bases. Germline V CDR1 and CDR2: SGDLS, YYNGEE. The CDR3 protein is CASSGQGIEKLFF. In DNA, the CDR3 is TGTGCCAGCAGCGGACAGGGAATTGAAAAACTGTTTTTT.

This clone has a handful of counts. CDR3 DNA sequence: TGCAGCGTTGGGCAGTACAATCAGCCCCAGCATTTT. This sequence encodes CSVGQYNQPQHF. This chain uses TRBV29-1 with TRBJ1-5; no reliable D call. There are 12 residues in the CDR3. Trimming shortened V by 4 bases and J by 3 bases, and 7 bases separated the two germline ends. Germline CDR1 SQVTM, CDR2 ANQGSEA.

The rearrangement links TRBV27 to TRBJ2-7, with D perhaps matching TRBD2 (6 bases). Trimming took 2 bases from V and 3 from J, leaving 14 bases between them. The length of the CDR3 is 15 residues. Germline V gene sequence: CDR1 MNHEY, CDR2 SMNVEV (reference sequence). CDR3 amino acids: CASSLVGGKRYEQYF. The DNA of the CDR3 is TGTGCCAGCAGTTTAGTCGGGGGAAAGCGCTACGAGCAGTACTTC.

The chain is built from TRBV6-5 and TRBJ2-1; TRBD2 aligns across 10 bases. V lost 7 bases to trimming and J lost 9 bases; unmatched junction nucleotides: 12. The CDR3 has 15 amino acids. Germline V gene sequence: CDR1 MNHEY, CDR2 SVGAGI. CDR3 protein: CASTNILAGVGEQFF. The CDR3 DNA follows: TGTGCCAGCACCAACATCCTAGCGGGAGTAGGTGAGCAGTTCTTC.

This clone was counted only a few times. J is TRBJ2-5 and V is TRBV5-1, with D perhaps matching TRBD1 (6 bases). This CDR3 comprises 15 residues. V lost 0 bases and J 1 base, leaving 10 bases between the germline ends. In germline, CDR1 is SGHRS, CDR2 YFSETQ. This CDR3 is CASSLEGVFQETQYF. CDR3 bases: TGCGCCAGCAGCTTGGAGGGGGTTTTCCAAGAGACCCAGTACTTC.

Worth noting for this clone: At one end, the junction sequence differs from germline, possibly due to a read error. The V call is TRBV4-2, the J call TRBJ1-2; D possibly corresponds to TRBD1 (6 bases). The CDR3 is 15 residues long. Germline CDR1 and CDR2: LGHNA and YNFKEQ. The CDR3 nucleotides read TGTGCCAGCAGCCAAGATCATGGGCCGGGGGGCAGGGTCTTCTTC. The encoded protein is CASSQDHGPGGRVFF.

This chain uses TRBV7-8 with TRBJ1-5, with D uncertain. The CDR3 runs to 13 residues. CDR1 and CDR2 (germline): SGHVS, FQNEAQ. Trimming stripped 2 bases from V and 7 bases from J, with 9 bases between. Here the CDR3 reads CASSLTSDQPQHF. The CDR3 coding sequence is TGTGCCAGCAGCTTAACCAGCGACCAGCCCCAGCATTTT.

The V call is TRBV7-9, the J call TRBJ1-2; the match to TRBD1 covers 7 bases. J was trimmed by 10 bases and V by 6 bases; bases with no gene match: 14. Germline V gene data show CDR1 as SEHNR and CDR2 as FQNEAQ (reference sequence). This CDR3 spans 14 amino acids. In DNA form, the CDR3 reads TGTGCCAGCAGGGAAACCGGGACAGCGGGGGTCTACACCTTC. Translated, it gives CASRETGTAGVYTF.

This clone has more than one count but fewer than ten. The CDR3 nucleotides read TGTGCCAGCAGCCCCACGATCAGCAACGTGGGCGATGAGCAGTTCTTC. Translated, it gives CASSPTISNVGDEQFF. The rearrangement uses TRBV5-4 and TRBJ2-1; D is ambiguous. Trimming took off 4 bases at V and 8 bases at J, with 22 bases between the two ends. Germline V lookup: CDR1 SGHNT, CDR2 YYREEE (reference sequence). This CDR3 spans 16 amino acids.

DNA of the CDR3: TGCAGTGCTCCTTTGGGGGCTACGCAGTATTTT. Its translation: CSAPLGATQYF. This chain connects TRBV20-1 to TRBJ2-3; possible D gene TRBD1, 6 bases. Trimming removed 5 bases from V and 8 bases from J, with 11 bases in between. The CDR3 contains 11 residues. CDR1 is DFQATT and CDR2 is SNEGSKA in the germline V gene (reference sequence).

The chain employs TRBV19 and TRBJ2-6, with 7 bases aligning to TRBD1. Germline CDR1 reads LNHDA; CDR2 reads SQIVND (reference sequence). V lost 3 bases and J lost 4; bases outside the gene matches: 15. The length of the CDR3 is 19 residues. The chain's CDR3 is CASSIQWTGKITGANVLTF. CDR3 DNA sequence: TGTGCCAGTAGTATCCAATGGACAGGCAAGATAACGGGGGCCAACGTCCTGACTTTC.

The chain is built from TRBV10-3 and TRBJ1-6; unclear D gene. The germline V gene encodes CDR1 ENHRY and CDR2 SYGVKD. This CDR3 spans 14 amino acids. V was clipped by 10 bases and J by 0 bases, with 10 bases between them. CDR3 amino acids: CASAGSSYNSPLHF. The CDR3 nucleotides read TGTGCCAGTGCGGGGAGCTCCTATAATTCACCCCTCCACTTT.

This chain links TRBV29-1 with TRBJ1-1, with D possibly being TRBD1 (5 bases). This CDR3 is 12 amino acids long. V shed 6 bases and J shed 5 bases, with 13 bases lying between them. CDR1 and CDR2 (germline): SQVTM, ANQGSEA. The CDR3 sequence is CSVRLGGTEAFF. CDR3 sequence (DNA): TGCAGCGTCAGACTTGGGGGGACTGAAGCTTTCTTT.

This chain joins TRBV5-4 and TRBJ1-2; unclear D gene. The CDR3 is 15 residues long. Trimming pared 4 bases from V and 3 bases from J, leaving 16 bases between. The germline CDR1 and CDR2 sequences are SGHNT and YYREEE (reference sequence). The CDR3: CASSLGGPSDYGYTF. In DNA, the CDR3 is TGTGCCAGCAGCCTAGGAGGCCCTAGTGACTATGGCTACACCTTC.

This clone was picked up a small number of times. This sequence joins TRBV5-1 and TRBJ2-7, with TRBD2 as a possible D gene (5 bases). V was pared by 0 bases and J by 4 bases, with 8 bases between. Germline V lookup: CDR1 SGHRS, CDR2 YFSETQ. The CDR3 is 13 amino acids. The chain's CDR3 is CASSLAGEYEQYF. CDR3 in DNA: TGCGCCAGCAGCTTGGCCGGGGAGTACGAGCAGTACTTC.

V usage is TRBV19 and J usage is TRBJ2-2; TRBD1 matches 8 bases. CDR1 is LNHDA, CDR2 SQIVND, per germline (reference sequence). V lost 3 bases and J lost 1; bases outside the gene matches: 7. This CDR3 has 17 residues. CDR3 sequence reads: CASSIGQGARNTGELFF. The CDR3 bases are TGTGCCAGTAGTATCGGGCAGGGGGCGCGGAACACCGGGGAGCTGTTTTTT.

This clone was seen only a few times. The chain employs TRBV7-9 and TRBJ1-2, with TRBD1 matching over 9 bases. CDR3 length: 16 amino acids. In germline, CDR1 is SEHNR, CDR2 FQNEAQ (reference sequence). J lost 1 base, V lost 4 bases, and 7 bases had no gene match. The CDR3 DNA sequence: TGTGCCAGCAGCTCCCCGACAGGGGGGAATAACTATGGCTACACCTTC. Its protein is CASSSPTGGNNYGYTF.

V is TRBV7-2 and J is TRBJ2-3; TRBD1 matches at 9 bases. CDR3 length equals 15 residues. Germline CDR1 is SGHTA and CDR2 is FQGNSA. V was pared by 5 bases and J by 7 bases, with 10 bases of the junction left unmatched. The CDR3 loop reads CASSQGGTGTYTQYF. The CDR3 nucleotides read TGTGCCAGCAGCCAGGGGGGGACAGGGACTTATACGCAGTATTTT. The full variable domain, its missing parts supplied by reference TRBV7-2 and TRBJ2-3, is GAGVSQSPSNKVTEKGKDVELRCDPISGHTALYWYRQSLGQGLEFLIYFQGNSAPDKSGLPSDRFSAERTGGSVSTLTIQRTQQEDSAVYLCASSQGGTGTYTQYFGPGTRLTVL.

This chain uses TRBV1 with TRBJ1-5. TRBV1 is a documented pseudogene. This CDR3 has 18 residues. Here the CDR3 reads CTSSHTWTEGQQNQPQHF. DNA of the CDR3: TGCACCAGCAGCCACACCTGGACGGAGGGCCAGCAGAATCAGCCCCAGCATTTT.

This chain links TRBV4-2 with TRBJ2-1; TRBD1 might be the D (6 bases). CDR3 length: 17 residues. Germline V gives CDR1 LGHNA, CDR2 YNFKEQ. Trimming pared 0 bases from V and 0 bases from J, leaving 12 bases between. The CDR3 DNA reads as TGTGCCAGCAGCCAAGATCCTACAGGGAGCTCCTACAATGAGCAGTTCTTC. Translated: CASSQDPTGSSYNEQFF.

V usage is TRBV5-1 and J usage is TRBJ2-7; TRBD2 matches at 11 bases. Germline CDR1 reads SGHRS; CDR2 reads YFSETQ. Germline trimming cut 4 bases from V and 5 bases from J; bases unmatched to any gene: 8. The CDR3 totals 15 residues. CDR3 residues: CASSASSGRINEQYF. DNA for the CDR3: TGCGCCAGCAGCGCCTCTAGCGGGAGGATCAACGAGCAGTACTTC.

The V gene is TRBV27, the J gene TRBJ1-2, with no clear D. The germline CDR1 and CDR2 sequences are MNHEY and SMNVEV (reference sequence). V was cut by 3 bases and J by 2 bases, with 7 bases left in between. This CDR3 is 13 amino acids long. The DNA for the CDR3 is TGTGCCAGCAGTTTTCGGTCAAACTATGGCTACACCTTC. This codes for CASSFRSNYGYTF.